This entry lists 11 T cell receptor beta chains sequenced from one sample in a study of CD8 T cells in Susac syndrome. RNA amounts of about 0.45 to 1 ug underwent reverse transcription with random hexamers. TCRdb called the immunoSEQ multiplex PCR reads again in MiXCR, with one record for every CDR3 protein. Of about 190,000 distinct CDR3 sequences in the sample, roughly 91% were seen once. Source material: CD4+ T cells from PBMCs. The receptors originated from a human donor with Susac syndrome.

This rearrangement joins TRBV5-4 to TRBJ1-1, with D maybe TRBD1 (6 bases). Germline assignment: CDR1 SGHNT and CDR2 YYREEE (reference sequence). The germline V and J ends were trimmed by 0 bases and 1 base, with 16 bases remaining between them. The CDR3 runs to 17 residues. CDR3 loop: CASSLDRVSIPNTEAFF. The CDR3 nucleotides read TGTGCCAGCAGCTTGGACAGGGTGTCGATCCCGAACACTGAAGCTTTCTTT. Full variable domain (outside the CDR3, taken from reference TRBV5-4 and TRBJ1-1): ETGVTQSPTHLIKTRGQQVTLRCSSQSGHNTVSWYQQALGQGPQFIFQYYREEENGRGNFPPRFSGLQFPNYSSELNVNALELDDSALYLCASSLDRVSIPNTEAFFGQGTRLTVV.

The rearrangement links TRBV7-9 to TRBJ1-1; possibly TRBD1 for D (5 bases). The germline CDR1 and CDR2 sequences are SEHNR and FQNEAQ (reference sequence). Between the trimmed V and J ends, which lost 5 bases and 0 bases, there was a span of 13 bases. The length of the CDR3 is 15 residues. The CDR3 loop reads CASSMGLAMNTEAFF. The CDR3 DNA reads as TGTGCCAGCAGCATGGGACTTGCCATGAACACTGAAGCTTTCTTT.

The chain combines TRBV7-8 with TRBJ2-1, with a tentative D call TRBD2 (5 bases). The germline V gene encodes CDR1 SGHVS and CDR2 FQNEAQ. V lost 9 bases to trimming and J lost 3 bases, with 15 bases between them. There are 14 residues in the CDR3. CDR3 protein: CASALAWLYNEQFF. The DNA for the CDR3 is TGTGCCAGTGCTCTAGCTTGGCTCTACAATGAGCAGTTCTTC.

The chain recombines TRBV30 with TRBJ1-5, with 7 bases aligning to TRBD1. The length of the CDR3 is 14 residues. V lost 0 bases to trimming and J lost 8 bases; unmatched junction nucleotides: 7. Germline V lookup: CDR1 GTSNPN, CDR2 SVGIG (reference sequence). This CDR3 reads CAWSVGAGGKPQHF. Written as DNA, the CDR3 is TGTGCCTGGAGTGTAGGGGCAGGGGGTAAGCCCCAGCATTTT.

V and J are TRBV13 and TRBJ1-6; 9 bases match TRBD1. The trim removed 5 bases at V and 6 bases at J, leaving 5 bases unmatched. The CDR3 extends over 15 amino acids. Looked up from germline, CDR1 is PRHDT and CDR2 is FYEKMQ (reference sequence). CDR3 coding DNA: TGTGCCAGCAGCACCTGGACAGGGGCTAATTCACCCCTCCACTTT. Encoded protein: CASSTWTGANSPLHF.

The chain couples TRBV6-5 to TRBJ2-1, with D perhaps assigned TRBD1 or TRBD2 (5 bases each). Trimming took off 5 bases at V and 9 bases at J, with 14 bases between the two ends. The CDR3 is 13 amino acids. The germline V gene has CDR1 MNHEY and CDR2 SVGAGI. As DNA, the CDR3 is TGTGCCAGCAGTCCAACACTAGGGACTGAGCAGTTCTTC. Its translation: CASSPTLGTEQFF.

The chain combines TRBV27 with TRBJ2-3; 11 positions match TRBD2. The J segment lost 4 bases and the V segment lost 6 bases, leaving 6 bases of the junction unmatched. Germline V gives CDR1 MNHEY, CDR2 SMNVEV (reference sequence). The CDR3 is 15 residues long. The chain's CDR3 is CASRIAGGPADTQYF. As DNA, the CDR3 is TGTGCCAGCAGAATAGCGGGAGGGCCCGCAGATACGCAGTATTTT.

This clonotype was seen more than once but under ten times. This sequence joins TRBV19 and TRBJ2-5; 8 nucleotides line up with TRBD2. CDR1 LNHDA and CDR2 SQIVND come from the germline V gene (reference sequence). CDR3 length equals 12 residues. Losses at the gene ends were 4 bases for V and 5 bases for J; bases not matched to a gene: 0. This CDR3 is CASSTGGETQYF. The CDR3 region has the DNA TGTGCCAGTAGTACGGGGGGGGAGACCCAGTACTTC.

This clonotype is a singleton in its sample. This sequence joins TRBV28 and TRBJ1-1; the D is unclear. This CDR3 comprises 13 residues. The V gene lost 6 bases and the J gene lost 2 bases, with 10 bases spanning the gap. CDR1 is MDHEN, CDR2 SYDVKM, per germline. The CDR3 loop reads CASRPPVNTEAFF. The CDR3 coding sequence is TGTGCCAGCAGGCCACCTGTTAACACTGAAGCTTTCTTT.

This chain connects TRBV5-8 to TRBJ2-2; 7 nucleotides match TRBD2. V lost 4 bases to trimming and J lost 1 base; unmatched junction nucleotides: 4. CDR1 is SGHTS, CDR2 YDEGEE, per germline. The CDR3 loop spans 15 amino acids. The CDR3, as DNA: TGTGCCAGCAGCAACGGGGGGTGGAACACCGGGGAGCTGTTTTTT. Its translation: CASSNGGWNTGELFF.

The V call is TRBV20-1, the J call TRBJ1-2, with unresolved D. Per the germline V gene, CDR1 is DFQATT and CDR2 is SNEGSKA (reference sequence). The CDR3 spans 11 residues. V was shortened by 4 bases and J by 5 bases, with 8 bases between the two germline ends. The CDR3 nucleotides read TGCAGTGCTACCGCAGAGTATGGCTACACCTTC. Its translation is CSATAEYGYTF.